Described below is a single TCR beta chain sequence and its context. Germline lookup yields CDR1 MNHEY and CDR2 SVGAGI. J was trimmed by 1 base and V by 4 bases; bases with no gene match: 5. The CDR3 has 15 amino acids. These data belong to a study of blood T cell repertoires in COVID-19. Study context: Some COVID-19 samples were acute and others convalescent; all came from the United States, Italy and Spain.

Method: immunoSEQ multiplex PCR; TCRdb's copy keeps in-frame clones and lacks some. The repertoire consists of 300,000 to 400,000 clones, with approximately 90% occurring once and the leading ten covering approximately 9.4%. This TCR was sampled from a man aged 25 to 45 with COVID-19, enrolled during active disease. The rearrangement joins TRBV6-5 to TRBJ2-7, with 9 positions matching TRBD1. The material sequenced was peripheral blood. The CDR3 protein is CASSSTGGQSYEQYF. CDR3 coding DNA: TGTGCCAGCAGTTCAACAGGGGGCCAATCCTACGAGCAGTACTTC.